This T cell receptor (beta chain) was identified during a study of identical twins. This clonotype occurred many times. Germline V CDR1 and CDR2: SQVTM, ANQGSEA. The CDR3 covers 13 residues. Trimming cost V 4 bases and J 6 bases; bases outside gene matches: 9. TCRdb called the 5' RACE reads again in MiXCR, with one record for every CDR3 protein. Of 350,000 to 450,000 distinct CDR3 sequences listed, 18% are singletons. The sequenced sample was naive T cells sorted from blood. This TCR came from a man aged 50 to 59 in good health. V is TRBV29-1 and J is TRBJ2-7; 7 bases map to TRBD2. In DNA, the CDR3 is TGCAGCGTTGGCGGGACGGGACTACGCGAGCAGTACTTC. This codes for CSVGGTGLREQYF.